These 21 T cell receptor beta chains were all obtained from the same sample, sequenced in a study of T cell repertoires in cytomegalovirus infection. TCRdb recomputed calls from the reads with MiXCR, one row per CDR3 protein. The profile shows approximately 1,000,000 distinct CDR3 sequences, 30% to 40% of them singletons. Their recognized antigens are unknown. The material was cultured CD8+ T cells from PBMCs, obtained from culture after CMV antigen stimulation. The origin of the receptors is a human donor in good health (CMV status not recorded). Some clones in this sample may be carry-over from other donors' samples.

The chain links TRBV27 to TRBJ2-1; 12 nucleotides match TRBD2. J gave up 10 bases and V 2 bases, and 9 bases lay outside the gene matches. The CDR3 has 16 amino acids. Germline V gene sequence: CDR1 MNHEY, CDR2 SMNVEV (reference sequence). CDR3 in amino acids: CASSLDGTSGSEEQFF. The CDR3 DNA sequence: TGTGCCAGCAGTTTAGATGGGACTAGCGGGTCAGAGGAGCAGTTCTTC.

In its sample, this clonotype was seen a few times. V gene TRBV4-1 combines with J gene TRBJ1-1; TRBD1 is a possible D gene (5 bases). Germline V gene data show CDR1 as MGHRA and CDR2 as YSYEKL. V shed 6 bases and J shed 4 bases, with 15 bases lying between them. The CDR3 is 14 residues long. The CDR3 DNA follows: TGCGCCAGCAGTTTCAGGGATGAGACCACTGAAGCTTTCTTT. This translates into CASSFRDETTEAFF.

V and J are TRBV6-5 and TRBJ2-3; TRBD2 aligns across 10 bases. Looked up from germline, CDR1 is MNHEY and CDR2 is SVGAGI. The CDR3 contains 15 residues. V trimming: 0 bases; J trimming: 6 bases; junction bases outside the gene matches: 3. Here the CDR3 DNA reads TGTGCCAGCAGTTACTCGATACTAGCGGGGGATACGCAGTATTTT. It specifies CASSYSILAGDTQYF.

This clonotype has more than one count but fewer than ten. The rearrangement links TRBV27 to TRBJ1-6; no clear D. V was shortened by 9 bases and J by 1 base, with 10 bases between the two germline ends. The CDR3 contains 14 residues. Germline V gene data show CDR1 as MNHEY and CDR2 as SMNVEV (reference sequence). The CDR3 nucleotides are TGTGCCAGTCGGGAGGTGTCCTATAATTCACCCCTCCACTTT. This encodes CASREVSYNSPLHF.

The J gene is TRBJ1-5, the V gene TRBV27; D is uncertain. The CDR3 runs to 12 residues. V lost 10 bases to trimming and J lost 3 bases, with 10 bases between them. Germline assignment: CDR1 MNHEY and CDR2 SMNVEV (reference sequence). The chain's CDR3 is CATRWTNQPQHF. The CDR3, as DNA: TGTGCCACCAGATGGACCAATCAGCCCCAGCATTTT.

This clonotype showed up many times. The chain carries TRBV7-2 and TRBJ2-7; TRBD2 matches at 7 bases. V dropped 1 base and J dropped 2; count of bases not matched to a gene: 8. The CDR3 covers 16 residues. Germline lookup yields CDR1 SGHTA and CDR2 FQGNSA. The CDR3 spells CASSLVERGVTYEQYF. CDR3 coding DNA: TGTGCCAGCAGCTTAGTAGAACGGGGGGTTACCTACGAGCAGTACTTC.

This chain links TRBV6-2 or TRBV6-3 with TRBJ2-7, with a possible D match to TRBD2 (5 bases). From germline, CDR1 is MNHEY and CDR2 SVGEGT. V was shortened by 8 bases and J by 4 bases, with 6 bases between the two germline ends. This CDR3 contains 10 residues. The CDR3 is CASGEYEQYV. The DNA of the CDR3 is TGTGCCAGCGGGGAGTACGAGCAGTACGTC.

The CDR3 loop reads CASSIDGFGYTF. Here the CDR3 DNA reads TGTGCCAGTAGTATAGATGGGTTTGGCTACACCTTC. The chain is built from TRBV19 and TRBJ1-2; no definite D call. Trimming took 0 bases from V and 7 from J, leaving 6 bases between them. Germline CDR1 LNHDA, CDR2 SQIVND (reference sequence). This CDR3 has 12 residues.

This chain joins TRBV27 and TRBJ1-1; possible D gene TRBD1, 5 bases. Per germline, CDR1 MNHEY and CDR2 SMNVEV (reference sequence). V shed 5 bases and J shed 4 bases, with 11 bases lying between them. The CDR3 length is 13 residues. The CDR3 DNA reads TGTGCCAGCAGTCGGGCAGGGATCACTGAAGCTTTCTTT. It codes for CASSRAGITEAFF.

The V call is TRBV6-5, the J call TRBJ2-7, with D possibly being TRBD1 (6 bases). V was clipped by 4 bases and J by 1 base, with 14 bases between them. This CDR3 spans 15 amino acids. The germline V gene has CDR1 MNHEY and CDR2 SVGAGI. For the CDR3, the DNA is TGTGCCAGCAGTTCGTTCTCAGGGGCTTCCTACGAGCAGTACTTC. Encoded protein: CASSSFSGASYEQYF.

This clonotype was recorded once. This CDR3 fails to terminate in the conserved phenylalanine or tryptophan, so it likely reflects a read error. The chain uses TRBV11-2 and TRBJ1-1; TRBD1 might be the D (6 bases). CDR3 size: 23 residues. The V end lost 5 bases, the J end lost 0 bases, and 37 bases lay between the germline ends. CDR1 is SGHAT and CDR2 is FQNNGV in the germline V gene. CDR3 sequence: CASSHWAKPPSRPGAGMNTEAFL. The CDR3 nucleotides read TGTGCCAGCAGCCATTGGGCGAAACCCCCCTCACGACCGGGGGCAGGGATGAACACTGAAGCTTTCCTT.

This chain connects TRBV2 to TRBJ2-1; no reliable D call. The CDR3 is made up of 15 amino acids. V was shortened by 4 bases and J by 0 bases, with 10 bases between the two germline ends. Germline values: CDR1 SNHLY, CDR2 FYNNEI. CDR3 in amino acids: CASSGLWGSYNEQFF. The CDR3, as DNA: TGTGCCAGCAGTGGCCTATGGGGCTCCTACAATGAGCAGTTCTTC.

This CDR3 reads CASRDPGELFF. CDR3 DNA: TGTGCCAGCAGGGACCCCGGGGAGCTGTTTTTT. This chain uses TRBV6-1 with TRBJ2-2; D not certain. CDR3 size: 11 residues. Germline V gives CDR1 MNHNS, CDR2 SASEGT. V was trimmed by 6 bases and J by 6 bases, leaving 5 bases between them.

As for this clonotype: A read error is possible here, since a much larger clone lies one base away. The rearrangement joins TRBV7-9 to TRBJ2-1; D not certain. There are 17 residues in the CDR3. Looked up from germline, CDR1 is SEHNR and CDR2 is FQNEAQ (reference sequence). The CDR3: CASCLVDRISFDNEQFF. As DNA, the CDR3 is TGTGCCAGCTGCTTAGTCGATCGGATAAGCTTCGACAATGAGCAGTTCTTC.

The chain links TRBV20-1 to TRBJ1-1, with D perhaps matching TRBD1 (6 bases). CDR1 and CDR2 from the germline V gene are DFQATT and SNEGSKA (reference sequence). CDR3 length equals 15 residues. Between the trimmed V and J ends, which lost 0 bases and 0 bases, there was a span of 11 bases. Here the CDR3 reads CSARDPQGMNTEAFF. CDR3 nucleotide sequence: TGCAGTGCTAGAGACCCTCAGGGGATGAACACTGAAGCTTTCTTT.

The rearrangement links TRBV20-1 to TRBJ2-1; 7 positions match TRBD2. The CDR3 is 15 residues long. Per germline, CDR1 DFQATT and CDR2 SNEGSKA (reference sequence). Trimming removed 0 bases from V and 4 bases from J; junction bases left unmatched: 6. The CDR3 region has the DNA TGCAGTGCTAGAGATCCCAACGGGGGGTACAATGAGCAGTTCTTC. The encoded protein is CSARDPNGGYNEQFF.

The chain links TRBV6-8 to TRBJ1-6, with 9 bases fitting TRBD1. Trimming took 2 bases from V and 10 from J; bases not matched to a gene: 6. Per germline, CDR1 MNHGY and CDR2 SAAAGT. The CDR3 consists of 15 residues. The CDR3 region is CASSYGGQGKSPLHF. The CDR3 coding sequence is TGTGCCAGCAGTTACGGGGGACAGGGCAAATCACCCCTCCACTTT.

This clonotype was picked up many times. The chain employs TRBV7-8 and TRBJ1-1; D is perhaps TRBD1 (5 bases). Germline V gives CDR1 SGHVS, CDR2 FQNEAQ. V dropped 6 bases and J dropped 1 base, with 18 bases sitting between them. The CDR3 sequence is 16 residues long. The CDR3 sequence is CASSFDRDHGNTEAFF. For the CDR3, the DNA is TGTGCCAGCAGTTTCGACCGGGACCACGGGAACACTGAAGCTTTCTTT.

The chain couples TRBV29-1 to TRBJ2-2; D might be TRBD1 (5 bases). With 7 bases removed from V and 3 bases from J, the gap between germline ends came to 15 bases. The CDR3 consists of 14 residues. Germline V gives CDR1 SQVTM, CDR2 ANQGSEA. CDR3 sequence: CSAAPSQDTGELFF. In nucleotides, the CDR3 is TGCAGCGCAGCTCCCTCACAGGACACCGGGGAGCTGTTTTTT.

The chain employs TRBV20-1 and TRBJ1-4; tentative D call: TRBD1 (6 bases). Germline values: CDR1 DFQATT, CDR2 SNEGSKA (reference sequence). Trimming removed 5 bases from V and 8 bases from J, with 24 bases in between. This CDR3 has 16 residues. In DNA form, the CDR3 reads TGCAGTGCTGGGTTACAAACAGGGAGTGCGGGAGAAAAACTGTTTTTT. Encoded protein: CSAGLQTGSAGEKLFF.

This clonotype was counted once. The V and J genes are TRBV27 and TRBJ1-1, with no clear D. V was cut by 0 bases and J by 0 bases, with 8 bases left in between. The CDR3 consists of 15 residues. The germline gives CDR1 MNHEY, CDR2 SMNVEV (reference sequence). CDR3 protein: CASSLSRYMNTEAFF. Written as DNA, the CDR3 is TGTGCCAGCAGTTTATCACGGTACATGAACACTGAAGCTTTCTTT.